This T cell receptor beta chain was retrieved from a study of T cells after yellow fever vaccination (dated by TCRdb to between 2018 and 2020). For context, the study as a whole: The SMART-Seq v4 Ultra Low Input RNA kit was used to prepare libraries from fractions with low cell numbers. Bulk TCR alpha and beta repertoires were sequenced longitudinally to track T-cell clones before and after primary and booster YFV17D yellow fever vaccination. Two healthy male donors made up the cohort, one aged 18 to 30 years and the other aged 30 to 40 years. Blood was drawn at multiple timepoints before and after primary and secondary immunization, with bulk PBMC replicates and cell subsets isolated. What the authors observed across the whole study: Compared with the primary T-cell response, the secondary T-cell response was weaker but faster, peaking on day 5 rather than day 15. Most clones expanded after primary vaccination (96% of CD4 and 88% of CD8) were re-detected after the booster, suggesting that broad memory maintenance occurred. A small share of clonotypes was detected in both CD4 and CD8 compartments, with the overlap likely arising from convergent recombination. Because only a couple of donors were included in the study, the extent to which the findings can be generalized is limited. FACS-sorted repertoires could contain abundant contaminating clonotypes from the bulk population, so computational filtering was required.

About this clonotype: The specificity of this receptor is unknown. Within one base of it there is no much larger clone, and no base qualities were kept.

Reading from cysteine to phenylalanine, the CDR3 counts 12 amino acids. The CDR3 DNA has 36 bases and is translated from base 1. V is reduced by 3 bases and J by 6 bases, leaving a spacing of 10 bases between them. From the germline V gene (reference sequence), CDR1 is SGHKS and CDR2 is YYEKEE. Per the publication, the treatment or condition label means: live attenuated yellow fever vaccine strain. PBMCs were isolated from peripheral blood using a standard Ficoll-Paque protocol. Dynabeads CD4 and CD8 positive selection kits were used to isolate the CD4 and CD8 T-cell fractions. TriZol was used to extract RNA from bulk PBMCs, CD4 and CD8 fractions, and dextramer-positive and dextramer-negative fractions. For sequencing, an Illumina NovaSeq 6000 was employed. TCR cDNA was made using 5'RACE template switching, a step that added a universal primer site and unique molecular identifiers. Priming for cDNA synthesis came from both the TCR alpha and TCR beta constant segments. Libraries were amplified in two PCR steps, with sample barcodes and sequencing adapters added in the second step. Sequencing of libraries was performed on Illumina HiSeq 2500 (2x100 bp) or NovaSeq (2x150 bp). For the original study's pipeline: MIGEC handled demultiplexing of reads and collapsing into UMI consensus sequences, while MiXCR performed V(D)J alignment. Clonotypes responding to the vaccine were identified with edgeR on replicate PBMC samples, with the criteria of FDR below 0.01 and a log2 fold change above 5 up to day 15. Bulk clonotypes were assigned CD4 or CD8 identity according to which sequenced CD4 or CD8 repertoire held them at higher abundance. Starting from the raw public reads, TCRdb applied fastp trimming at Q25, assembled clones with MiXCR and retained in-frame beta chains. Entries that share a CDR3 protein sequence are merged under the most common genes and DNA. In this record, the V and J calls reflect TCRdb's handling and not the investigators' own analysis. The table for this sample lists about 260,000 distinct CDR3 sequences; around 5.3% of them were counted only once. The leading ten clones occupy around 3.5% of the sample.

Sample: CD4+ T cells sorted from PBMCs, taken on the day of the yellow fever booster vaccination. The TCR sequence derives from a man between 18 and 35 years old who received the YFV17D yellow fever vaccine. This chain is built from TRBV5-5 and TRBJ2-7, with TRBD1 perhaps the D gene, on 5 matching bases. The DNA sequence is given as TGTGCCAGCAGCTCTCGACAGACCGAGCAGTACTTC. Its amino acids are CASSSRQTEQYF.